This TCR beta chain originates from a study of spatial heterogeneity in lung cancer. Regarding time point: sample taken at primary tumor resection. Sequencing was performed on whole RNA extracted from tumor and nontumor lung tissue, or from frozen PBMC, and the material was left unsorted. Single TCR cDNA molecules each had their own unique molecular identifier. One entry per CDR3 protein, called by TCRdb with MiXCR from the 5' RACE reads. The table includes about 86,000 distinct CDR3 sequences, roughly 12% detected once. This CDR3 is built from 16 residues. With V trimmed by 7 bases and J by 1 base, 8 bases remained unmatched.

This clonotype originated in a male donor with early-stage non-small cell lung cancer. The chain carries TRBV12-3 or TRBV12-4 and TRBJ2-2, with TRBD1 matching 8 bases. The specimen comprised PBMCs, sampled at surgery. CDR3 sequence reads: CASIVDRAGNTGELFF. The CDR3, as DNA: TGTGCCAGCATCGTGGACAGGGCGGGGAACACCGGGGAGCTGTTTTTT.